The 8 T cell receptor beta chains in this list originate from one sample, sequenced in a study of cytomegalovirus exposure and HLA in healthy donors. It was with 60 Vbeta and 13 Jbeta primers that the PCR ran. Using immunoSEQ multiplex PCR, the repertoire was profiled, and TCRdb retains in-frame clones only, with some absent. Here the sample spans about 170,000 clones, roughly 67% being singletons. Specimen: PBMCs. These receptors all come from a young woman in good health and CMV-seropositive.

The J gene is TRBJ2-1, the V gene TRBV6-6; 11 bases fit TRBD2. V shed 4 bases and J 10 bases; nucleotides not matched to a gene: 12. CDR1 is MNHNY, CDR2 SVGAGI, per germline (reference sequence). The CDR3 is 16 amino acids. In DNA form, the CDR3 reads TGTGCCAGCAGTTCCCTAGCGGGGGGAGACATTAGGGAGCAGTTCTTC. It translates to CASSSLAGGDIREQFF.

This chain links TRBV4-2 with TRBJ2-3, with 15 bases fitting TRBD2. V was clipped by 3 bases and J by 4 bases; unmatched bases: 11. The CDR3 extends over 19 amino acids. Germline lookup yields CDR1 LGHNA and CDR2 YNFKEQ. Here the CDR3 DNA reads TGTGCCAGCAGCCACCCACCCGGGACTAGCGGGGGGAATGCAGATACGCAGTATTTT. It encodes CASSHPPGTSGGNADTQYF.

The gene calls are TRBV5-1 and TRBJ2-3; D might be TRBD2 (6 bases). In germline, CDR1 is SGHRS, CDR2 YFSETQ. The V end lost 3 bases, the J end lost 2 bases, and 13 bases lay between the germline ends. The CDR3 spans 15 residues. The CDR3 protein is CASSWRDLYTDTQYF. CDR3 bases: TGCGCCAGCAGCTGGCGGGACTTATACACAGATACGCAGTATTTT.

V and J are TRBV11-2 and TRBJ2-5; possibly TRBD1 for D (5 bases). V lost 0 bases, J lost 6 bases, and 14 bases lay in between. The CDR3 is made up of 15 amino acids. CDR1 and CDR2 from the germline V gene are SGHAT and FQNNGV. CDR3 sequence reads: CASSLDFQGWKTQYF. In DNA form, the CDR3 reads TGTGCCAGCAGCTTAGATTTTCAGGGTTGGAAGACCCAGTACTTC.

The genes are TRBV4-2 and TRBJ2-1; TRBD2 agrees at 9 bases. Looked up from germline, CDR1 is LGHNA and CDR2 is YNFKEQ. V was clipped by 0 bases and J by 5 bases; unmatched bases: 8. The CDR3 runs to 17 residues. This CDR3 is CASSQEWQLAGNNEQFF. The CDR3 DNA reads as TGTGCCAGCAGCCAAGAGTGGCAACTAGCGGGTAACAATGAGCAGTTCTTC.

The chain combines TRBV7-3 with TRBJ1-2; TRBD1 might be the D (5 bases). CDR1 SGHTA and CDR2 FQGTGA come from the germline V gene. Trimming left V 0 bases short and J 6 bases short, with 11 bases between. This CDR3 spans 14 amino acids. This CDR3 reads CASSLTGREDGYTF. The CDR3, as DNA: TGTGCCAGCAGCTTAACGGGCAGGGAGGATGGCTACACCTTC.

The V gene is TRBV5-6, the J gene TRBJ2-5; 8 bases match TRBD2. Germline assignment: CDR1 SGHDT and CDR2 YYEEEE. Unmatched junction bases numbered 7, after V lost 4 bases and J lost 5 bases. There are 14 residues in the CDR3. The CDR3 protein is CASSNSGGYETQYF. CDR3 DNA sequence: TGTGCCAGCAGCAATTCGGGGGGGTATGAGACCCAGTACTTC.

In this sample, this clone turned up a few times. The chain employs TRBV20-1 and TRBJ1-2; D gene uncertain. This CDR3 region has 11 residues. V lost 0 bases and J lost 4, with 3 bases in between. Looked up from germline, CDR1 is DFQATT and CDR2 is SNEGSKA (reference sequence). The CDR3 bases are TGCAGTGCTAGAGACGGCTATGGCTACACCTTC. Protein: CSARDGYGYTF.